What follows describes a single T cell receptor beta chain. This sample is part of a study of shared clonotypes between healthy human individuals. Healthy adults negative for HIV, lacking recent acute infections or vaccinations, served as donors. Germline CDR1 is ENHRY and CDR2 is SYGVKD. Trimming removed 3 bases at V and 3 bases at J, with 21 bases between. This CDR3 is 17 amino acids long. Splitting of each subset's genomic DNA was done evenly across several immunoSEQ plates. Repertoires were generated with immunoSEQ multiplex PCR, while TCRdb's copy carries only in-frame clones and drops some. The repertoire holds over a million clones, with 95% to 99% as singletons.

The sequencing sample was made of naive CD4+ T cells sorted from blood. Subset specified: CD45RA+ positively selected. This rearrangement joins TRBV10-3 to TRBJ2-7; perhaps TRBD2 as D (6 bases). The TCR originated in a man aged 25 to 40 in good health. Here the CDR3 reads CAISDFPSGGNVYEQYF. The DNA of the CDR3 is TGTGCCATCAGTGATTTCCCAAGTGGGGGGAATGTCTACGAGCAGTACTTC.